This record covers a single T cell receptor beta chain. This sample was taken from a study of glioma-infiltrating T cells after dendritic cell vaccination. Repertoires were generated with immunoSEQ multiplex PCR, while TCRdb's copy carries only in-frame clones and drops some. The data hold 85,000 to 100,000 clones, with approximately 80% observed a single time. Stated time point: after dendritic cell vaccination, including at tumor progression/relapse. Trimming took 0 bases from V and 0 from J, leaving 8 bases between them. Germline CDR1 and CDR2: GTSNPN and SVGIG (reference sequence). The CDR3 length is 15 residues.

The chain is built from TRBV30 and TRBJ1-4; D is undetermined. This clonotype was obtained from a human donor with glioblastoma. Sequences were derived from blood, sampled after dendritic cell vaccination. The CDR3 sequence is CAWSVLFPTNEKLFF. In DNA, the CDR3 is TGTGCCTGGAGTGTACTTTTTCCAACTAATGAAAAACTGTTTTTT.